The 9 T cell receptor beta chains presented below share a single source sample, sequenced in a study of T-cell reconstitution after alpha-beta-depleted transplantation in children. Unique molecular identifiers were used to barcode this TCRbeta library. TCRdb reanalysed the PCR reads using MiXCR and keeps one entry per CDR3 protein. The sample has about 200,000 distinct CDR3 sequences, about 6% seen once; the top ten hold 4.5%. Sample: PBMCs, taken before TCRalphabeta/CD19-depleted stem cell transplant. The receptors come from a girl under three years old with combined immunodeficiency, due to receive a stem cell transplant.

This clonotype was seen at least ten times. This sequence joins TRBV7-8 and TRBJ2-7, with D perhaps matching TRBD1 (6 bases). The CDR3 has 13 amino acids. CDR1 SGHVS and CDR2 FQNEAQ come from the germline V gene. V lost 5 bases to trimming and J lost 2 bases, with 10 bases between them. The CDR3 nucleotides read TGTGCCAGCAGCGGCGGACAGACCTACGAGCAGTACTTC. Protein product: CASSGGQTYEQYF.

This clonotype was seen repeatedly, ten times or more. The CDR3 spells CSLIAGGPHEQYF. DNA of the CDR3: TGCAGCCTCATAGCGGGAGGGCCACACGAGCAGTACTTC. The chain couples TRBV20-1 to TRBJ2-7, with 11 bases that match TRBD2. The germline V gene encodes CDR1 DFQATT and CDR2 SNEGSKA (reference sequence). The CDR3 extends over 13 amino acids.

J is TRBJ2-1 and V is TRBV15, with 8 nucleotides matching TRBD2. The V segment lost 8 bases and the J segment 3 bases; nucleotides outside the gene matches: 9. The CDR3 totals 15 residues. Germline loops: CDR1 LNHNV, CDR2 YYDKDF (reference sequence). The CDR3 nucleotides are TGTGCCACCGGGACCCCGGGACTAGTCTACAATGAGCAGTTCTTC. Protein sequence: CATGTPGLVYNEQFF.

This clonotype was counted ten times or more. This chain uses TRBV25-1 with TRBJ2-3, with 11 bases aligning to TRBD2. CDR1 is MGHDK, CDR2 SYGVNS, per germline. The CDR3 totals 16 residues. The V and J ends lost 4 bases and 2 bases, in that order; junction bases with no gene match: 5. CDR3 coding DNA: TGTGCCAGCAGTGCTCTTAGCGGGGGGGCCACAGATACGCAGTATTTT. This translates into CASSALSGGATDTQYF. The full variable domain, completed using reference TRBV25-1 and TRBJ2-3, is EADIYQTPRYLVIGTGKKITLECSQTMGHDKMYWYQQDPGMELHLIHYSYGVNSTEKGDLSSESTVSRIRTEHFPLTLESARPSHTSQYLCASSALSGGATDTQYFGPGTRLTVL.

This clonotype was seen many times. The V call is TRBV5-1, the J call TRBJ2-3; possible D gene TRBD2, 5 bases. Germline V gene lookup returns CDR1 SGHRS and CDR2 YFSETQ. The V and J ends lost 0 bases and 2 bases respectively, with 7 bases between them. The CDR3 is 14 amino acids. CDR3 residues: CASSLVSDTDTQYF. Here the CDR3 DNA reads TGCGCCAGCAGCTTGGTTAGCGACACAGATACGCAGTATTTT.

Comments on this clonotype: Since a much larger clone is just one base distant, this may be a read error. This CDR3 reads CAISSDRGYTDTQYF. CDR3 bases: TGTGCCATCAGCTCAGACAGGGGATACACAGATACGCAGTATTTT. This chain uses TRBV5-6 with TRBJ2-3, with 8 bases identical to TRBD1. This CDR3 has 15 residues. CDR1 is SGHDT and CDR2 is YYEEEE in the germline V gene.

This rearrangement joins TRBV4-2 to TRBJ2-7, with D perhaps matching TRBD1 (6 bases). This CDR3 has 14 residues. The V end was cut by 3 bases, the J end by 3 bases, with 12 bases between. Germline V CDR1 and CDR2: LGHNA, YNFKEQ. For the CDR3, the DNA is TGTGCCAGCAGCCACACAGGGAAAAACTACGAGCAGTACTTC. This sequence encodes CASSHTGKNYEQYF.

This clonotype has a count of ten or more. The V and J genes are TRBV20-1 and TRBJ2-1, with 10 bases matching TRBD2. Germline loops: CDR1 DFQATT, CDR2 SNEGSKA (reference sequence). V shed 5 bases and J 0 bases; nucleotides not matched to a gene: 10. The CDR3 has 17 residues. The CDR3 is CSAFSGGTNPSYNEQFF. In nucleotides, the CDR3 is TGCAGTGCTTTTAGCGGGGGGACCAACCCCTCCTACAATGAGCAGTTCTTC.

The chain joins TRBV4-2 to TRBJ2-1, with a possible D match to TRBD2 (6 bases). The V end was cut by 2 bases, the J end by 9 bases, with 20 bases between. The germline gives CDR1 LGHNA, CDR2 YNFKEQ. CDR3 size: 16 residues. The CDR3 DNA reads TGTGCCAGCAGCCAACGTGAGGCGGGAATTCAACCTGAGCAGTTCTTC. Its protein product is CASSQREAGIQPEQFF.